This passage covers 24 T cell receptor beta chains from one sample sequenced in a study of beta chain features in type 1 diabetes. General study results and limits: When Type 1 diabetes patients were examined, their TCRB CDR3s proved moderately but significantly shorter in all four CD4+ subsets.

Antigens for these TCRs are unknown. Sequencing targeted expressed TCRB transcripts, as all isolated RNA had been reverse transcribed. The table came from immunoSEQ multiplex PCR; TCRdb's copy has only in-frame clones and leaves some out. The sample contains 55,000 to 80,000 clones, just under 50% of which appear only once. Input material: central memory CD4+ T cells from blood. The receptors come from a man aged 25-45 years with type 1 diabetes.

This clone was recorded once. V is TRBV4-2 and J is TRBJ2-1; 8 positions agree with TRBD2. The CDR3 sequence is 18 residues long. Losses at the gene ends were 3 bases for V and 0 bases for J; bases not matched to a gene: 10. Germline V CDR1 and CDR2: LGHNA, YNFKEQ. CDR3 bases: TGTGCCAGCAGCCAGAGTTATTCGGGGGGGGGCTCCTACAATGAGCAGTTCTTC. Its protein product is CASSQSYSGGGSYNEQFF.

This clone was seen a few times. The CDR3 DNA reads TGTGCCAGCAGTGAAGAACAGTTCACTGAAGCTTTCTTT. The encoded protein is CASSEEQFTEAFF. This chain connects TRBV2 to TRBJ1-1; D is unclear. The ends were cut back, 1 base at V and 4 bases at J, with 7 bases in the middle. CDR3 size: 13 residues. Germline-derived CDR1 and CDR2 are SNHLY and FYNNEI.

CDR3 residues: CASSLVAGDGYTF. CDR3 DNA sequence: TGTGCCAGCAGCTTAGTGGCAGGGGACGGCTACACCTTC. V usage is TRBV7-9 and J usage is TRBJ1-2; TRBD1 might be the D (6 bases). This CDR3 is 13 amino acids long. Trimming left V 1 base short and J 8 bases short, with 11 bases between. The germline gives CDR1 SEHNR, CDR2 FQNEAQ (reference sequence).

This clone was observed a handful of times. The CDR3 sequence is CASSAMEETQYF. In DNA form, the CDR3 reads TGTGCCAGCAGCGCTATGGAAGAGACCCAGTACTTC. J is TRBJ2-5 and V is TRBV9; D is unresolved. The ends were cut back, 3 bases at V and 3 bases at J, with 6 bases in the middle. From germline, CDR1 is SGDLS and CDR2 YYNGEE. The CDR3 loop spans 12 amino acids.

With respect to this clone: This sample also contains other DNA sequences that code for the same CDR3. The V call is TRBV7-9, the J call TRBJ1-1, with D perhaps TRBD1 (5 bases). V was shortened by 7 bases and J by 5 bases, with 14 bases between the two germline ends. The germline V gene encodes CDR1 SEHNR and CDR2 FQNEAQ (reference sequence). The CDR3 totals 13 residues. CDR3 sequence (DNA): TGTGCCAGCAACCGCCGGGAGGGGACTGAAGCTTTCTTT. Residues: CASNRREGTEAFF.

This clone was recorded a few times. CDR3 sequence: CASTPIQRSYEQYF. CDR3 nucleotide sequence: TGTGCCAGCACCCCCATTCAACGGTCCTACGAGCAGTACTTC. The chain joins TRBV7-2 to TRBJ2-7; unclear D gene. CDR1 and CDR2 from the germline V gene are SGHTA and FQGNSA. V was clipped by 7 bases and J by 1 base, with 14 bases between them. The CDR3 loop spans 14 amino acids.

There are a few counts of this clone. The CDR3 region has the DNA TGTGCCAGCAGCTTAGAAAATGCGGGGGGGCCCCTAGAGCAGTTCTTC. This translates into CASSLENAGGPLEQFF. The chain employs TRBV11-2 and TRBJ2-1, with TRBD2 matching 9 bases. The V gene's germline CDR1 is SGHAT and CDR2 FQNNGV. CDR3 length: 16 amino acids. V trimming: 0 bases; J trimming: 10 bases; junction bases outside the gene matches: 10.

This clone was recorded a few times. The chain couples TRBV21-1 to TRBJ2-3; no DNA check was done on the table's D call, TRBD1. TRBV21-1 is recorded as a pseudogene. The CDR3 loop spans 15 amino acids. The CDR3 loop reads CASTIPGQSTDTQYF. In nucleotides, the CDR3 is TGTGCCAGCACCATTCCGGGACAGAGCACAGATACGCAGTATTTT.

The rearrangement joins TRBV4-2 to TRBJ2-1; 12 bases line up with TRBD2. This CDR3 comprises 18 residues. The ends lost 5 bases at V and 2 bases at J; junction bases unmatched: 10. Germline V gives CDR1 LGHNA, CDR2 YNFKEQ. The chain's CDR3 is CASSSQGLAGSPYNEQFF. The CDR3 DNA is TGTGCCAGCAGCTCCCAAGGACTAGCGGGGAGCCCCTACAATGAGCAGTTCTTC.

The V call is TRBV6-5, the J call TRBJ1-1; D is uncertain. CDR1 and CDR2 (germline): MNHEY, SVGAGI. The CDR3 covers 13 residues. The V end lost 8 bases, the J end lost 2 bases, and 12 bases lay between the germline ends. Written as DNA, the CDR3 is TGTGCCAGCGCTTTAGAGATAAACACTGAAGCTTTCTTT. This codes for CASALEINTEAFF.

Only a few counts were recorded for this clone. This sequence joins TRBV25-1 and TRBJ2-2; 7 nucleotides line up with TRBD2. This CDR3 has 16 residues. The trim removed 3 bases at V and 1 base at J, leaving 5 bases unmatched. CDR1 MGHDK and CDR2 SYGVNS come from the germline V gene. DNA for the CDR3: TGTGCCAGCAGTGACCGGACTAGAGGGAACACCGGGGAGCTGTTTTTT. The encoded protein is CASSDRTRGNTGELFF.

The rearrangement links TRBV20-1 to TRBJ1-1; the D is unclear. Per germline, CDR1 DFQATT and CDR2 SNEGSKA (reference sequence). The length of the CDR3 is 11 residues. DNA of the CDR3: TGCAGATGTAAGGGAGGCACTGAAGCTTTCTTT. Its translation is CRCKGGTEAFF.

V gene TRBV4-1 combines with J gene TRBJ1-1; D is possibly TRBD1 (6 bases). V was pared by 4 bases and J by 4 bases, with 25 bases between. Germline values: CDR1 MGHRA, CDR2 YSYEKL. The CDR3 is made up of 18 amino acids. The DNA of the CDR3 is TGCGCCAGCAGCCCAGGAGGAGGACGCACAGGGCTGGGCACTGAAGCTTTCTTT. Its protein is CASSPGGGRTGLGTEAFF.

The gene calls are TRBV7-9 and TRBJ1-1; D possibly corresponds to TRBD1 (5 bases). The CDR3 runs to 17 residues. Trimming removed 3 bases from V and 0 bases from J, with 17 bases in between. CDR1 SEHNR and CDR2 FQNEAQ come from the germline V gene (reference sequence). The CDR3 sequence is CASSLEGQPYMNTEAFF. DNA of the CDR3: TGTGCCAGCAGCTTGGAGGGGCAGCCCTACATGAACACTGAAGCTTTCTTT.

This clone was detected a few times. The gene calls are TRBV7-9 and TRBJ2-1; 12 nucleotides agree with TRBD1. Germline CDR1 is SEHNR and CDR2 is FQNEAQ (reference sequence). V shed 4 bases, J shed 9 bases, and the junction held 7 bases outside the gene matches. The CDR3 runs to 15 residues. CDR3 region: CASSSPGQGAGEQFF. In nucleotides, the CDR3 is TGTGCCAGCAGCTCTCCGGGACAGGGGGCAGGTGAGCAGTTCTTC.

This clone occurred a few times. The chain recombines TRBV5-1 with TRBJ1-1; no definite D call. This CDR3 is built from 13 residues. V was shortened by 4 bases and J by 2 bases, with 9 bases between the two germline ends. Germline CDR1 reads SGHRS; CDR2 reads YFSETQ. CDR3 coding DNA: TGCGCCAGCAGCGCGGGCCTCAACACTGAAGCTTTCTTT. Translating it yields CASSAGLNTEAFF.

This clone was picked up a small number of times. The chain uses TRBV7-2 and TRBJ2-1; maybe TRBD2 (6 bases). Germline V gene data show CDR1 as SGHTA and CDR2 as FQGNSA. The CDR3 is 16 residues long. V was shortened by 4 bases and J by 0 bases, with 13 bases between the two germline ends. CDR3 sequence (DNA): TGTGCCAGCAGCTCTCGGAGGGGCCGCTCCTACAATGAGCAGTTCTTC. It codes for CASSSRRGRSYNEQFF. The full variable domain, rest sourced from reference TRBV7-2 and TRBJ2-1, is GAGVSQSPSNKVTEKGKDVELRCDPISGHTALYWYRQSLGQGLEFLIYFQGNSAPDKSGLPSDRFSAERTGGSVSTLTIQRTQQEDSAVYLCASSSRRGRSYNEQFFGPGTRLTVL.

The V and J genes are TRBV5-4 and TRBJ1-6; D perhaps matches TRBD1 (6 bases). The CDR3 totals 15 residues. Germline CDR1 SGHNT, CDR2 YYREEE (reference sequence). The V end was cut by 2 bases, the J end by 10 bases, with 16 bases between. The CDR3 sequence is CASSLGSGANSPLHF. Here the CDR3 DNA reads TGTGCCAGCAGCTTAGGGTCAGGGGCCAACTCACCCCTCCACTTT.

On this clone: Other DNA sequences in the same sample also yield this CDR3. This chain joins TRBV29-1 and TRBJ1-1, with TRBD1 identical over 7 bases. This CDR3 has 12 residues. V lost 6 bases to trimming and J lost 3 bases; unmatched junction nucleotides: 4. The germline V gene encodes CDR1 SQVTM and CDR2 ANQGSEA. The CDR3 nucleotides are TGCAGCGTGCACAGGGGTTACACTGAAGCTTTCTTT. Its protein is CSVHRGYTEAFF.

The V call is TRBV6-1, the J call TRBJ1-1; possibly TRBD1 for D (6 bases). Germline loops: CDR1 MNHNS, CDR2 SASEGT. The germline V and J ends were trimmed by 2 bases and 9 bases, with 22 bases remaining between them. The CDR3 covers 16 residues. CDR3 protein: CASSENSIGTPEKAFF. In DNA, the CDR3 is TGTGCCAGCAGTGAAAATAGCATCGGGACACCGGAAAAAGCTTTCTTT.

J is TRBJ2-1 and V is TRBV5-4, with 9 bases aligning to TRBD1. Germline V gene data show CDR1 as SGHNT and CDR2 as YYREEE (reference sequence). Trimming removed 4 bases from V and 4 bases from J; junction bases left unmatched: 6. This CDR3 region has 15 residues. The CDR3 protein is CASSPGTGQYNEQFF. The CDR3 DNA is TGTGCCAGCAGCCCCGGGACAGGGCAATACAATGAGCAGTTCTTC.

A few counts support this clone. The chain carries TRBV5-1 and TRBJ2-2; 7 positions match TRBD1. Per germline, CDR1 SGHRS and CDR2 YFSETQ. The V segment lost 3 bases and the J segment 1 base; nucleotides outside the gene matches: 0. This CDR3 spans 14 amino acids. This chain's CDR3 is CASSWTGNTGELFF. The DNA for the CDR3 is TGCGCCAGCAGCTGGACAGGGAACACCGGGGAGCTGTTTTTT.

This clone was detected only a few times. The chain recombines TRBV11-1 with TRBJ2-3; tentatively, D is TRBD1 (8 bases). Germline lookup yields CDR1 SGHAT and CDR2 FQDESV (reference sequence). V was cut by 5 bases and J by 10 bases, with 25 bases left in between. The CDR3 is 16 residues long. The CDR3 reads CASSPQFGQGGSAQYF. CDR3 DNA: TGTGCCAGCAGCCCCCAGTTCGGACAGGGAGGGTCTGCGCAGTATTTT.

The rearrangement joins TRBV7-8 to TRBJ1-1, with 7 bases that match TRBD1. Germline CDR1 is SGHVS and CDR2 is FQNEAQ. With V trimmed by 4 bases and J by 3 bases, 2 bases remained unmatched. The CDR3 spans 13 residues. CDR3 DNA: TGTGCCAGCAGCTACAGGGGTGACACTGAAGCTTTCTTT. Translation gives CASSYRGDTEAFF.